The clone carrying this TCR beta chain showed up many times. This specimen belongs to a study of T cells in Graves' hyperthyroidism and ophthalmopathy. Study context: It was at initial diagnosis, before any treatment, that peripheral blood was collected.

Fresh peripheral blood, 8 to 10 ml of it, supplied the PBMCs. The germline V gene encodes CDR1 SQVTM and CDR2 ANQGSEA. V was clipped by 8 bases and J by 1 base; unmatched bases: 6. This CDR3 region has 13 residues. RNA transcripts yielded amplified TCR beta CDR3 regions. An initial round of RT-PCR targeting the TCR CDR3 relied on the HTBI primer set. TCRdb re-called the multiplex PCR reads through MiXCR, storing one row per CDR3 protein. This sample yields approximately 400,000 distinct CDR3 sequences, of which around 15% are seen a single time; around 27% belongs to the top ten. The specimen sequenced was blood. The TCR comes from a man between 50 and 59 years old with Graves' ophthalmopathy. This sequence joins TRBV29-1 and TRBJ2-3; TRBD1 matches 7 bases. CDR3 bases: TGCAGCACCGACGGACAGGGCACAGATACGCAGTATTTT. Protein sequence: CSTDGQGTDTQYF.